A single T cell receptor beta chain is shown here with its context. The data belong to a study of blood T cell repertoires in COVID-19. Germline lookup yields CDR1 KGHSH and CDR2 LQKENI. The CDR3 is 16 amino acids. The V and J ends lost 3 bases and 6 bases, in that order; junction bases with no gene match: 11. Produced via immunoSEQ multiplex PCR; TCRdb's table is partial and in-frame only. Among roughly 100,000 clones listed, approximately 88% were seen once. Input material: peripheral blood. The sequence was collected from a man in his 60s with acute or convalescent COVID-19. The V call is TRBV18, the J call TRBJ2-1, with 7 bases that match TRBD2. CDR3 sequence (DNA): TGTGCCAGCTCACCCCTCCAGGGAGGGGTTTCCAATGAGCAGTTCTTC. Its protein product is CASSPLQGGVSNEQFF.